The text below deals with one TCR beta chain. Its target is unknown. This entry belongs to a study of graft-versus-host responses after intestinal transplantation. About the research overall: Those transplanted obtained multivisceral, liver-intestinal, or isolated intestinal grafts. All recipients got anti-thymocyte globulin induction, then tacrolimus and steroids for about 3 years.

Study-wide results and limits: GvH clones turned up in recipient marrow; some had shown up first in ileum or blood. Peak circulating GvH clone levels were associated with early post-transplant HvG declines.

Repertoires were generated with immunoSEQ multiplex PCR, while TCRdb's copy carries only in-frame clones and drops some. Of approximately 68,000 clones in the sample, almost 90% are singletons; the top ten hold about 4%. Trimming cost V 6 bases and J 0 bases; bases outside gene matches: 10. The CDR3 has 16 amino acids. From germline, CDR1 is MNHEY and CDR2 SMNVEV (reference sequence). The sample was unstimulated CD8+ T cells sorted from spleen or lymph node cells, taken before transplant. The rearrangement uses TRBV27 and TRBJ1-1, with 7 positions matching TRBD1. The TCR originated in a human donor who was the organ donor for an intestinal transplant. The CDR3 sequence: CASRPNDRVMNTEAFF. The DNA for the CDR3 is TGTGCCAGCAGACCCAACGACAGGGTCATGAACACTGAAGCTTTCTTT.